This T cell receptor (beta chain) was captured in a study of blood T cell repertoires in COVID-19. Study details: PBMCs, B-cell-depleted T cells, or T cells were the source of the cDNA or gDNA that made up the material.

TCRdb's copy holds only in-frame clones and misses some; the assay was immunoSEQ multiplex PCR. Seen here are 180,000 or so clones, under 85% observed once, and the top ten hold 9.8%. The CDR3 runs to 15 residues. The V segment lost 5 bases and the J segment 4 bases; nucleotides outside the gene matches: 6. CDR1 SSHAT and CDR2 FNYEAQ come from the germline V gene (reference sequence). The source material was peripheral blood. The V call is TRBV7-7, the J call TRBJ2-3; TRBD2 matches at 10 bases. The clonotype comes from a woman older than 75 with acute or convalescent COVID-19. Here the CDR3 reads CASSTGLAAADTQYF. CDR3 DNA: TGTGCCAGCAGCACCGGACTAGCGGCCGCAGATACGCAGTATTTT.